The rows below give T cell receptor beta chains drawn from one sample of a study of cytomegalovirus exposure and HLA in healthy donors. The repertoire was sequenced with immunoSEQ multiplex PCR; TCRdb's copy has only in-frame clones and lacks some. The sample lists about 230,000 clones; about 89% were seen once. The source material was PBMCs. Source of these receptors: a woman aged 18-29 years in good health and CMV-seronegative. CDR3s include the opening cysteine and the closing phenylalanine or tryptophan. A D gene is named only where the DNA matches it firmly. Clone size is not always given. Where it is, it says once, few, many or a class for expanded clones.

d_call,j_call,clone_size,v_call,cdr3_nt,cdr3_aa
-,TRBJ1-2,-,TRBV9,TGTGCCAGCAGCGTGGACAGAGCCGCTACCGCTAACTATGGCTACACCTTC,CASSVDRAATANYGYTF
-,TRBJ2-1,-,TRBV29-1,TGCAGCGTTGAACCAACTCATTACTCCTACAATGAGCAGTTCTTC,CSVEPTHYSYNEQFF
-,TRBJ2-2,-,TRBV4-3,TGCGCCAGCAGCGAAGATAGTCAGGGAAGGCTGTTTTTT,CASSEDSQGRLFF
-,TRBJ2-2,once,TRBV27,TGTGCCAGCAGTTTACTCGCCAAAAGCCCATCCGGGGCCGGGGAGCTGTTTTTT,CASSLLAKSPSGAGELFF
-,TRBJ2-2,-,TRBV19,TGTGCCAGTAGTTTAGTTGGAGGGGCCGGGGAGCTGTTTTTT,CASSLVGGAGELFF
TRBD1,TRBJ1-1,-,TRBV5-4,TGTGCCAGCAGCTCGAGGGACAGGGGGAACACTGAAGCTTTCTTT,CASSSRDRGNTEAFF
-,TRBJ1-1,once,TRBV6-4,TGTGCCAGCAGTGACCAGATGAACACTGAAGCTTTCTTT,CASSDQMNTEAFF
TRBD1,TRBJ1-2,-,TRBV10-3,TGTGCCATCAGCGCGACCGGGACAGACGGGAGCAGCTACACCTTC,CAISATGTDGSSYTF
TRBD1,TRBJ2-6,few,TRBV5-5,TGTGCCAGCAGCAGACAGGGGGCGCCTGGGGCCAACGTCCTGACTTTC,CASSRQGAPGANVLTF
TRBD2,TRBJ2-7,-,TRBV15,TGTGCCACCAGCAGAGGATTAGCGGGCTCCTACGAGCAGTACTTC,CATSRGLAGSYEQYF
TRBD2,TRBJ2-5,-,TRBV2,TGTGGGAGTCGGGTTAGCGGGTACCAAGAGACCCAGTACTTC,CGSRVSGYQETQYF
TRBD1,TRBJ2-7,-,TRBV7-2,TGTGCCAGCAGCTTACGGACAGGGACGTTATCGGCCTACGAGCAGTACTTC,CASSLRTGTLSAYEQYF
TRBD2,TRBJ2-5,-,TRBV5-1,TGCGCCAGCAGCTGGCGGGAGGGAATCCGGGAGACCCAGTACTTC,CASSWREGIRETQYF
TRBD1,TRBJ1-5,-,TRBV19,TGTGCCAGTAGTTCCCAGGGGGCCCCCAATCAGCCCCAGCATTTT,CASSSQGAPNQPQHF
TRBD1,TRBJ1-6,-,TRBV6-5,TGTGCCAGCAGTTCGAGACAGGGGGCAGTCAATTCACCCCTCCACTTT,CASSSRQGAVNSPLHF
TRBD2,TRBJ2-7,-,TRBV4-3,TGCGCCAGCAGCCAAGAAGTGGCTAGCGGGGGGGACTACGAGCAGTACTTC,CASSQEVASGGDYEQYF
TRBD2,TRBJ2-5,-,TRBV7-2,TGTGCCAGCAGCTTACCGGGCCTGGCGGGAGTGGGGCAAGAGACCCAGTACTTC,CASSLPGLAGVGQETQYF
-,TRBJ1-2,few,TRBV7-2,TGTGCCAGCAGCCCTGCGGGCGTCGGGGGCTACACCTTC,CASSPAGVGGYTF
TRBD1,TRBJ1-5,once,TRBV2,TGTGCCAGCAGGGGGACAGATAATAGCAATCAGCCCCAGCATTTT,CASRGTDNSNQPQHF
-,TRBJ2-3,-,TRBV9,TGTGCCAGCAGCGCGCCCGGGAGATATACGCAGTATTTT,CASSAPGRYTQYF
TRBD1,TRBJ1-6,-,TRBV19,TGTGCCAGCACCCTCGGGACAGGGAATTCACCCCTCCACTTT,CASTLGTGNSPLHF
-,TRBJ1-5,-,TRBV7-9,TGTGCCAGCAGCTTAGGGAGTATTGGCCAGCCCCAGCATTTT,CASSLGSIGQPQHF
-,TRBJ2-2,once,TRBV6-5,TGTGCCAGCACCCGGGGAGGAGGGTCGGCCGGGGAGCTGTTTTTT,CASTRGGGSAGELFF
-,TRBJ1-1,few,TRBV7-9,TGTGCCAGCAGTCATAGGGACGGACTAATGAACACTGAAGCTTTCTTT,CASSHRDGLMNTEAFF
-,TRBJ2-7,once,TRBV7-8,TGTGCCAGCAGCTTCGAGATCACCTACGAGCAGTACTTC,CASSFEITYEQYF
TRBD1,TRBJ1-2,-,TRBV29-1,TGCAGCGTTGAGGGGACAGCACAGCTCCCCTATGGCTACACCTTC,CSVEGTAQLPYGYTF
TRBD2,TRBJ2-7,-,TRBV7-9,TGTTCCACTACCCCGCGGGGGGACGAGCAGTACTTC,CSTTPRGDEQYF
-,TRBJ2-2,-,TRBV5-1,TGCGCCAGCAGCTTGGCAGGGGCTTACACCGGGGAGCTGTTTTTT,CASSLAGAYTGELFF
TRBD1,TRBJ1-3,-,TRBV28,TGTGCCAGCAGTCTAATGGGACAGGGGGACTCTGGAAACACCATATATTTT,CASSLMGQGDSGNTIYF
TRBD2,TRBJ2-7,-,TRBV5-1,TGCGCCAGCAGCTTGGGGGGTTCGGGGGGCTACGAGCAGTACTTC,CASSLGGSGGYEQYF
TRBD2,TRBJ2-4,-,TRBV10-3,TGTGCCATCAGTGCAGCGGGAGTTTCTAAAAACATTCAGTACTTC,CAISAAGVSKNIQYF
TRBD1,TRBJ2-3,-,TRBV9,TGTGCCAGCAGCGCCTGGACAGGGGGAACAGATACGCAGTATTTT,CASSAWTGGTDTQYF
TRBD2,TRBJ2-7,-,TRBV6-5,TGTGCCAGCAGTCCTCGACTAGCGGAAAGCTACGAGCAGTACTTC,CASSPRLAESYEQYF
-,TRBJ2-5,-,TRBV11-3,TGTGCCAGCAGCTTAGGGCAACAAGAGACCCAGTACTTC,CASSLGQQETQYF
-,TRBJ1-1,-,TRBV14,TGTGCCAGCAGTCTGACAGTTCGGAACACTGAAGCTTTCTTT,CASSLTVRNTEAFF
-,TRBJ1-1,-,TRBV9,TGTGCCAGCAGCGTAGTGGGGGGGAATACTGAAGCTTTCTTT,CASSVVGGNTEAFF
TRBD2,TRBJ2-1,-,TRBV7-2,TGTGCCAGCAGCTCCGTCCTAGCGGGGGGAGGGGATGAGCAGTTCTTC,CASSSVLAGGGDEQFF
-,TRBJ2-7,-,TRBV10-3,TGTGCCATCAGTGGCCATAGTGTCGCCTACGAGCAGTACTTC,CAISGHSVAYEQYF
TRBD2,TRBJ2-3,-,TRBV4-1,TGCGCCAGCAGCCAAGAGTCTAGCGGGAGAGAAGCAGATACGCAGTATTTT,CASSQESSGREADTQYF
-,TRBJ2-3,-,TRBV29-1,TGCAGCGCCCCTGTAGCAGATACGCAGTATTTT,CSAPVADTQYF
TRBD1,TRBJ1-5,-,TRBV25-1,TGTGCCAGCAGTGCAGGGGGAGGTCAGCCCCAGCATTTT,CASSAGGGQPQHF
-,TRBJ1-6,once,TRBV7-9,TGTGCCAGCAACGACAGTCCTACGCCTAATTCACCCCTCCACTTT,CASNDSPTPNSPLHF
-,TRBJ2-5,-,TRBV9,TGTGCCAGCAGCGGACGGGGGGAGACCCAGTACTTC,CASSGRGETQYF
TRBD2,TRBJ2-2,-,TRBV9,TGTGCCAGCAGCTTCAGCGGGAAGAATGTCGGGGAGCTGTTTTTT,CASSFSGKNVGELFF
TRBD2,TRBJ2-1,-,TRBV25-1,TGTGCCAGCAGTGGATCGACTAGCGGAAGCTCCTACAATGAGCAGTTCTTC,CASSGSTSGSSYNEQFF
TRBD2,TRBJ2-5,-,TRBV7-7,TGTGCCAGCAGCAGAAGAAGACTAGCGGGGCTGGAGACCCAGTACTTC,CASSRRRLAGLETQYF